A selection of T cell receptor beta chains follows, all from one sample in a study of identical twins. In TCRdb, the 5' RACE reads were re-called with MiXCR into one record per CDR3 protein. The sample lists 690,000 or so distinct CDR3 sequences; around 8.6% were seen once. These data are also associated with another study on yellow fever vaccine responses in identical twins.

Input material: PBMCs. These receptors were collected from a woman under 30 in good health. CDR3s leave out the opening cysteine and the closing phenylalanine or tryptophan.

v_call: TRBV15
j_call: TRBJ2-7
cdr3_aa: ATSRDKGLARSYEQY

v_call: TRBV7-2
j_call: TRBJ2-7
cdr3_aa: ASSLDSSGAYEQY

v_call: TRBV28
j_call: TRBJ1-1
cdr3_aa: ASSELGPEAF

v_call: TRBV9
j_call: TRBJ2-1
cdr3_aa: ASSAPLRDRGSDEQF

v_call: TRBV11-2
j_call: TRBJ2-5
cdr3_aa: ASSDGLRTNQETQY

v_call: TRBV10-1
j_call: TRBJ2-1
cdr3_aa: ASSRPGLDFNEQF

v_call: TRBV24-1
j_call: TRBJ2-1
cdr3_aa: ATSDLGRTGNEQF

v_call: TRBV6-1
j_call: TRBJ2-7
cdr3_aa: ASTPDSYSYEQY

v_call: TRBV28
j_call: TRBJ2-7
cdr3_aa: ASSFPQTGASYEQY

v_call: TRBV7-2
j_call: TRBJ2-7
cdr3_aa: ASSAFGISYEQY

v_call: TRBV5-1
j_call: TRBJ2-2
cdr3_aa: ASAGTGGSGELF

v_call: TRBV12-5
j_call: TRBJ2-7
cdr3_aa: ANPLGLDIYEQY

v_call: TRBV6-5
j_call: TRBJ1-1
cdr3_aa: ASSVSTGTAEAF

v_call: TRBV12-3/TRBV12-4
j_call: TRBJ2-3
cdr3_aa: ASSWTGPADTQY

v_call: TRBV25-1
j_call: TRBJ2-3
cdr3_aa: ASSEWGVTQIGTQY

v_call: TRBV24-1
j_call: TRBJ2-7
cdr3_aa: ATSETGTTGEQY

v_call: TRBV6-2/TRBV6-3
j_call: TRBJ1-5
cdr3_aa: ASSYSSRVGNQPQH

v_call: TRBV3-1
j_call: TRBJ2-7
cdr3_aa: ASSPRSGGWYEQY

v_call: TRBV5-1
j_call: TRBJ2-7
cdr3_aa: ASSATGSSYEQY

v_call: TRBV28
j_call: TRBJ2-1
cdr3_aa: ASSSVGTSGYNEQF

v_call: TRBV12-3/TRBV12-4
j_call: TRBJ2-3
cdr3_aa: ASSSAGQGITDTQY

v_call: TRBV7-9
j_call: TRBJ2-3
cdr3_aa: ASSLGTYTDTQY

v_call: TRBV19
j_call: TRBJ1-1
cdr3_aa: ASIKDTRFEAF

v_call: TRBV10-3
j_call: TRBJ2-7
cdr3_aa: AISPLAGTWGEQY

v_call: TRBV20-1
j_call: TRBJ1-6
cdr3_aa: SARARDYYNSPLH

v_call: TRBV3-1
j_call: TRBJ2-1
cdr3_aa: ASSQDWGLAGVDEQF

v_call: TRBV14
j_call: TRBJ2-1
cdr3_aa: ASSQDWDYNEQF

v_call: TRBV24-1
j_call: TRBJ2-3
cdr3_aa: ATSGRTGTDTQY

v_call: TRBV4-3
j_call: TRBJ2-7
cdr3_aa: ASSQVGNSGAYEQY

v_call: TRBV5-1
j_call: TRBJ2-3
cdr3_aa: ASSGGLTSIFDTQY

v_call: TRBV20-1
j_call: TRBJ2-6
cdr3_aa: SAGISSGANVLT

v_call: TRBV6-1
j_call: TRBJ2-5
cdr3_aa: ASSDRLTQY

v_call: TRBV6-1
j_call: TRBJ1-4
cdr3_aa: ASSEAAGRYEKLF

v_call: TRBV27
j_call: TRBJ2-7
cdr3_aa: ASSLSPGTSGKL

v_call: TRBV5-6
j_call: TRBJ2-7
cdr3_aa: ASSLGDAQEY

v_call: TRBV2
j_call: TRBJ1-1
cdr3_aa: TLMGQGNTEAF

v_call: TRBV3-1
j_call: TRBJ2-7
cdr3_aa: ASSPSGTSYEQY

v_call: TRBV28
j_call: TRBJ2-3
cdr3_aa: ASDMTSGADTQY

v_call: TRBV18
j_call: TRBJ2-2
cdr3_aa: ASSPFGLAGGPTGELF

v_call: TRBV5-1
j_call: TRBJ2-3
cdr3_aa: ASSLVSADTQY

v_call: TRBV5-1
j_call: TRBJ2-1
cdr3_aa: ASSLGGDFSYNEQF

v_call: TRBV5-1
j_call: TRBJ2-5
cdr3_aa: ASSYTGTRGAQY

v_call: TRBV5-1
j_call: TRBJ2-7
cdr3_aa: ASRTTSQPYEQY

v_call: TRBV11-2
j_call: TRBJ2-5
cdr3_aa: ASSLDGASLETQY

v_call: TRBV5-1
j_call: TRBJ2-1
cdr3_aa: ASKSTGREQF

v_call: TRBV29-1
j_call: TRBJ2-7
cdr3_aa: SVEVHGRIYEQY

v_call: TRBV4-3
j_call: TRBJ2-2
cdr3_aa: ASSLYTGTGELF

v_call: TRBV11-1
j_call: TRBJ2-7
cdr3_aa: ASSLEGERGAGTGTYEQY

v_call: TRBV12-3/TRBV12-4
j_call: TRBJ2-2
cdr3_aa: ASSFGDGELF

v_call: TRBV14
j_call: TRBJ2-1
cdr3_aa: ASSQAGTTASNEQF

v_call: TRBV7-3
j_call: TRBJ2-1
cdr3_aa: ASSRPSGGFDEQF

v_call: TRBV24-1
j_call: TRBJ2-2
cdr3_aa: ATIAAGGPFTGELF

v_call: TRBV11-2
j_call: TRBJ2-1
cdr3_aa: ASSFRPGLAGTYNEQF